These 9 T cell receptor beta chains originate from one sample sequenced in a study of control samples from healthy donors and cancer patients. TCRdb keeps only in-frame clones here, not all; method: immunoSEQ multiplex PCR. The sample has about 140,000 clones; 94% are singletons. Material for sequencing was blood. All receptors derive from a man aged 35-49 years in good health.

This chain links TRBV9 with TRBJ2-1; 7 bases align to TRBD1. Unmatched junction bases numbered 8, after V lost 0 bases and J lost 5 bases. Germline CDR1 is SGDLS and CDR2 is YYNGEE. This CDR3 contains 16 residues. CDR3 amino acids: CASSVGARDRNNEQFF. CDR3 in DNA: TGTGCCAGCAGCGTAGGGGCCCGGGACAGAAACAATGAGCAGTTCTTC.

The rearrangement links TRBV10-3 to TRBJ1-1, with D perhaps matching TRBD1 (6 bases). Between the trimmed V and J ends, which lost 6 bases and 8 bases, there was a span of 10 bases. In germline, CDR1 is ENHRY, CDR2 SYGVKD. The CDR3 loop spans 11 amino acids. CDR3 sequence reads: CAISDGTEAFF. The CDR3 DNA is TGTGCCATCAGCGATGGGACAGAAGCTTTCTTT.

Comment on this clone: Sequence at one end of the junction differs from germline and may be a read error. The chain links TRBV24-1 to TRBJ2-1; D is possibly TRBD2 (6 bases). Germline lookup yields CDR1 KGHDR and CDR2 SFDVKD. This CDR3 region has 13 residues. Here the CDR3 reads CATSDLGIGGSIF. The CDR3 DNA follows: TGTGCCACCAGTGATTTGGGGATCGGGGGATCGATCTTC.

The J gene is TRBJ2-1, the V gene TRBV28, with 11 nucleotides matching TRBD2. The CDR3 totals 15 residues. V was clipped by 7 bases and J by 4 bases; unmatched bases: 6. In germline, CDR1 is MDHEN, CDR2 SYDVKM. CDR3 sequence: CASNPGTSGYNEQFF. Written as DNA, the CDR3 is TGTGCCAGCAACCCTGGGACTAGCGGTTACAATGAGCAGTTCTTC. The full variable domain, rest sourced from reference TRBV28 and TRBJ2-1, is DVKVTQSSRYLVKRTGEKVFLECVQDMDHENMFWYRQDPGLGLRLIYFSYDVKMKEKGDIPEGYSVSREKKERFSLILESASTNQTSMYLCASNPGTSGYNEQFFGPGTRLTVL.

The rearrangement links TRBV13 to TRBJ1-1, with TRBD1 as a possible D gene (6 bases). This CDR3 contains 15 residues. V lost 3 bases and J lost 5, with 16 bases in between. The germline gives CDR1 PRHDT, CDR2 FYEKMQ (reference sequence). CDR3 nucleotides: TGTGCCAGCAGCTTCTTGTCCAGGGGTAGGACTGAAGCTTTCTTT. Residues: CASSFLSRGRTEAFF.

This chain connects TRBV10-3 to TRBJ2-1; 7 bases map to TRBD2. With V trimmed by 4 bases and J by 3 bases, 6 bases remained unmatched. CDR3 length: 15 amino acids. The germline CDR1 and CDR2 sequences are ENHRY and SYGVKD. CDR3 residues: CAISGVKRDYNEQFF. The CDR3 DNA is TGTGCCATCAGTGGAGTTAAGCGGGACTACAATGAGCAGTTCTTC.

J is TRBJ1-1 and V is TRBV6-5; D unclear. The V gene's germline CDR1 is MNHEY and CDR2 SVGAGI. The germline V and J ends were trimmed by 7 bases and 2 bases, with 5 bases remaining between them. This CDR3 is 11 amino acids long. In DNA form, the CDR3 reads TGTGCCAGCACCCTTAACACTGAAGCTTTCTTT. This translates into CASTLNTEAFF.

The chain combines TRBV18 with TRBJ1-5; 7 nucleotides match TRBD1. This CDR3 has 14 amino acids. J was trimmed by 1 base and V by 5 bases; bases with no gene match: 2. Germline assignment: CDR1 KGHSH and CDR2 LQKENI. The CDR3 reads CASSRDSSNQPQHF. Here the CDR3 DNA reads TGTGCCAGCTCAAGGGACAGCAGCAATCAGCCCCAGCATTTT.

J is TRBJ1-1 and V is TRBV6-5; 7 nucleotides agree with TRBD1. The ends lost 5 bases at V and 0 bases at J; junction bases unmatched: 6. Germline V lookup: CDR1 MNHEY, CDR2 SVGAGI. The CDR3 consists of 15 residues. The CDR3 spells CASSPRQGMNTEAFF. In nucleotides, the CDR3 is TGTGCCAGCAGTCCCCGACAGGGAATGAACACTGAAGCTTTCTTT.